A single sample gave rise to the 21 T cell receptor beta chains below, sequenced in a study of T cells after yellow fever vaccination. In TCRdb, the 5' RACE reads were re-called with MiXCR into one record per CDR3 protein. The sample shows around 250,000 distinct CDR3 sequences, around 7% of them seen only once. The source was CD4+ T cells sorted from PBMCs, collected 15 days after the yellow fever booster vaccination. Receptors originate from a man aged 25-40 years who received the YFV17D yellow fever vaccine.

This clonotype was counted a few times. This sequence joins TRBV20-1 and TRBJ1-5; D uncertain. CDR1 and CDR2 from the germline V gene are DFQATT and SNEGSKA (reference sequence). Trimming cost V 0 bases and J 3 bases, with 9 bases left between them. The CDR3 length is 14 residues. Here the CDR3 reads CSARDLGYNQPQHF. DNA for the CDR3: TGCAGTGCTAGAGATCTGGGGTACAATCAGCCCCAGCATTTT.

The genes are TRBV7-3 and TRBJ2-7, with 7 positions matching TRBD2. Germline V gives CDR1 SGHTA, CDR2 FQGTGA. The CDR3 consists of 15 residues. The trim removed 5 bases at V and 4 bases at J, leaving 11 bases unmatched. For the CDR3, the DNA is TGTGCCAGCAGCATATTAGCGGGCCCAGGTTACGAGCAGTACTTC. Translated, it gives CASSILAGPGYEQYF.

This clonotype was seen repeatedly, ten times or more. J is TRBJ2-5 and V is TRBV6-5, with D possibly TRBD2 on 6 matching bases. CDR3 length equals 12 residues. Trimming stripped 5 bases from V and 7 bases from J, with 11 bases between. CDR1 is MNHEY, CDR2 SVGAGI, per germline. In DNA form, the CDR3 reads TGTGCCAGCAGTCAGACTAGGGGGACCCAGTACTTC. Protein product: CASSQTRGTQYF.

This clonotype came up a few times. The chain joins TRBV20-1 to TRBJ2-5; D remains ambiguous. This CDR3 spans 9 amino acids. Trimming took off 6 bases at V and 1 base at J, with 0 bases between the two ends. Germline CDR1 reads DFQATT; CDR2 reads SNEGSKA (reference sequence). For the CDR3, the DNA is TGCAGTGCCCAAGAGACCCAGTACTTC. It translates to CSAQETQYF.

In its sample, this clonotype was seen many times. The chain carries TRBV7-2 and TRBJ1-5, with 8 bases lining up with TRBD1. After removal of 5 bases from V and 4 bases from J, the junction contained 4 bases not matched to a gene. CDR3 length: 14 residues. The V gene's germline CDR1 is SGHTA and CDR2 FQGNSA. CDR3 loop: CASSPQGGNQPQHF. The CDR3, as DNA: TGTGCCAGCAGCCCACAGGGGGGTAATCAGCCCCAGCATTTT. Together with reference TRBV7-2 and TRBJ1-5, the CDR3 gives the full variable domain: GAGVSQSPSNKVTEKGKDVELRCDPISGHTALYWYRQSLGQGLEFLIYFQGNSAPDKSGLPSDRFSAERTGGSVSTLTIQRTQQEDSAVYLCASSPQGGNQPQHFGDGTRLSIL.

The CDR3, as DNA: TGCGCCAGCAGCCATTCGGGACCTTCGGGAGCTGGGGCCAACGTCCTGACTTTC. It is translated as CASSHSGPSGAGANVLTF. V is TRBV4-3 and J is TRBJ2-6; a weak D match, TRBD2 (6 bases). The germline V and J ends were trimmed by 3 bases and 2 bases, with 17 bases remaining between them. Germline CDR1 LGHNA, CDR2 YSLEER. The CDR3 has 18 amino acids.

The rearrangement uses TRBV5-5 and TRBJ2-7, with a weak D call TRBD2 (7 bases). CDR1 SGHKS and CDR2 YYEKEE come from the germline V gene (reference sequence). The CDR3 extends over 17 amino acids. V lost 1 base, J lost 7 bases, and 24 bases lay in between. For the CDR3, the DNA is TGTGCCAGCAGCTTGCTTCCAGGGAGGGACAAGGGGGAGGAGCAGTACTTC. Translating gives CASSLLPGRDKGEEQYF.

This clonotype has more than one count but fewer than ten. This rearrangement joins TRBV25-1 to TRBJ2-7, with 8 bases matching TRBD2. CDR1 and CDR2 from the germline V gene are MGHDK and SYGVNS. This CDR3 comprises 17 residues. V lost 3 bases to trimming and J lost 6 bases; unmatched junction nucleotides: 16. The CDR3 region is CASSDYGAGTSAGEQYF. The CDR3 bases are TGTGCCAGCAGTGATTATGGGGCCGGGACTAGTGCGGGCGAGCAGTACTTC.

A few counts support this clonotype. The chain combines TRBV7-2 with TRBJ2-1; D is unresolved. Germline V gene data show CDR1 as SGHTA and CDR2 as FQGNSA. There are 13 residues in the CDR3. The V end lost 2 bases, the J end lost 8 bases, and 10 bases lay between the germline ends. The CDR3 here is CASSLPSIDEQFF. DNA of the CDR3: TGTGCCAGCAGCTTACCGTCTATCGATGAGCAGTTCTTC.

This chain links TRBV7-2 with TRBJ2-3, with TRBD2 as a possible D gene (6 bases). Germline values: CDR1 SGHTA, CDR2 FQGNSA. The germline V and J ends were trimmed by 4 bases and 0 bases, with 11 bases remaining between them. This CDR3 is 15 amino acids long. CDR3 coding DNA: TGTGCCAGCAGCTCACGGGGACTGAGCACAGATACGCAGTATTTT. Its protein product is CASSSRGLSTDTQYF. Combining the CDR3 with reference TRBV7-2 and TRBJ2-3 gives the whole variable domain GAGVSQSPSNKVTEKGKDVELRCDPISGHTALYWYRQSLGQGLEFLIYFQGNSAPDKSGLPSDRFSAERTGGSVSTLTIQRTQQEDSAVYLCASSSRGLSTDTQYFGPGTRLTVL.

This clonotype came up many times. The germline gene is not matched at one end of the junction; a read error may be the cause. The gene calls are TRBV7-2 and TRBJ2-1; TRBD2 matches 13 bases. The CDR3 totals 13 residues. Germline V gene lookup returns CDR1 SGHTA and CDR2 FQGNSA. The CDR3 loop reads CASSLGIGTSGIF. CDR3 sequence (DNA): TGTGCCAGCAGCTTAGGTATCGGGACTAGCGGGATCTTC.

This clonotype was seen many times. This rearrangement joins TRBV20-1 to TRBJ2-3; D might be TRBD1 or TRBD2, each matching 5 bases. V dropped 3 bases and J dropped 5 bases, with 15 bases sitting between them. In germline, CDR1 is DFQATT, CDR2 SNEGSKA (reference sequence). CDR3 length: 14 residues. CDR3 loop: CSASSAGRGDTQYF. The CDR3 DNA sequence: TGCAGTGCTAGTTCGGCGGGTAGGGGAGATACGCAGTATTTT.

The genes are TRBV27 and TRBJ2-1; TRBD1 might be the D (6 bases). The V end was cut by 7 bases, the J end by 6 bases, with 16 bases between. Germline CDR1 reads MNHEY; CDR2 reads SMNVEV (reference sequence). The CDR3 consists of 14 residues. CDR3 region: CASKATGTRNEQFF. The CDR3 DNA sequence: TGTGCCAGCAAGGCCACCGGGACACGCAATGAGCAGTTCTTC.

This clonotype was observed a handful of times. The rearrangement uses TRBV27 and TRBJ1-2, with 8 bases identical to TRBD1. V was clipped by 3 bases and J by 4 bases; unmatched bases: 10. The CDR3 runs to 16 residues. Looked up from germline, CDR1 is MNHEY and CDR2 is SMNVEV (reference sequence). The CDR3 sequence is CASSFSGQGQPYGYTF. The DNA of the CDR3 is TGTGCCAGCAGTTTCTCCGGACAGGGACAACCCTATGGCTACACCTTC.

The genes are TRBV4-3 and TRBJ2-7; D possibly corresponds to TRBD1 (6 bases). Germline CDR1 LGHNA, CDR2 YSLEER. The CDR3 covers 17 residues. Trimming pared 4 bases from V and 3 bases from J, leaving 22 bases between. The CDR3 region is CASSPLLGGHRVYEQYF. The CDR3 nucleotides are TGCGCCAGCAGCCCTCTCTTGGGCGGGCACAGGGTCTACGAGCAGTACTTC.

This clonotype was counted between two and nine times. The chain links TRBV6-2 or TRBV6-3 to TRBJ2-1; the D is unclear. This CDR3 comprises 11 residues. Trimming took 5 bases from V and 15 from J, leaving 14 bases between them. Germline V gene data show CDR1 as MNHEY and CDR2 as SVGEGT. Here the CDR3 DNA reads TGTGCCAGCAGTGCTGACCTCCTGCCGTTCTTC. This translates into CASSADLLPFF.

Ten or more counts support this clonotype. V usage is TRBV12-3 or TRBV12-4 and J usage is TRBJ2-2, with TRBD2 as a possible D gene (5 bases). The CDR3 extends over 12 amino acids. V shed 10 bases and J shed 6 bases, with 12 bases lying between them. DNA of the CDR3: TGTGCCACTAGTAGCGTTCCCGGGGAGCTGTTTTTT. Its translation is CATSSVPGELFF.

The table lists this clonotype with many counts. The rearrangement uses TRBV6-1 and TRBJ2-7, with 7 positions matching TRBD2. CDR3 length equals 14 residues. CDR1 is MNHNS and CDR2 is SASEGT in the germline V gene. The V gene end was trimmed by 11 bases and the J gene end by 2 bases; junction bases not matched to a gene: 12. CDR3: CACGGGLGTYEQYF. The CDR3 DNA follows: TGTGCCTGCGGGGGAGGACTAGGGACCTACGAGCAGTACTTC.

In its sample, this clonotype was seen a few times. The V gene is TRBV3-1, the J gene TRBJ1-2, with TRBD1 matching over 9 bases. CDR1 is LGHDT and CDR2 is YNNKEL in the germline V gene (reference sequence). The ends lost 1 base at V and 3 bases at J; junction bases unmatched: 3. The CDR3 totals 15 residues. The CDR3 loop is CASSQAWDRDYGYTF. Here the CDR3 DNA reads TGTGCCAGCAGCCAAGCTTGGGACAGGGACTATGGCTACACCTTC.

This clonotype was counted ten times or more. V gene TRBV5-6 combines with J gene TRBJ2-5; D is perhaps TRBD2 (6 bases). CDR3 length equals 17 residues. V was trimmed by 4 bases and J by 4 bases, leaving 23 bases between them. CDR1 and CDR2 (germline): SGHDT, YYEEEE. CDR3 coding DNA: TGTGCCAGCAGCCTGGCGGTCGGGACTCATCGAGGAGAGACCCAGTACTTC. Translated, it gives CASSLAVGTHRGETQYF.

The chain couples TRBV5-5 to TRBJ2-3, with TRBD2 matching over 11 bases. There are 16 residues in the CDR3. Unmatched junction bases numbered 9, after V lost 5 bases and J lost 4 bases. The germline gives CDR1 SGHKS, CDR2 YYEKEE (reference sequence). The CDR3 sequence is CASRGIAGGFSDTQYF. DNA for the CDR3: TGTGCCAGCAGGGGTATAGCGGGAGGGTTCTCAGATACGCAGTATTTT.